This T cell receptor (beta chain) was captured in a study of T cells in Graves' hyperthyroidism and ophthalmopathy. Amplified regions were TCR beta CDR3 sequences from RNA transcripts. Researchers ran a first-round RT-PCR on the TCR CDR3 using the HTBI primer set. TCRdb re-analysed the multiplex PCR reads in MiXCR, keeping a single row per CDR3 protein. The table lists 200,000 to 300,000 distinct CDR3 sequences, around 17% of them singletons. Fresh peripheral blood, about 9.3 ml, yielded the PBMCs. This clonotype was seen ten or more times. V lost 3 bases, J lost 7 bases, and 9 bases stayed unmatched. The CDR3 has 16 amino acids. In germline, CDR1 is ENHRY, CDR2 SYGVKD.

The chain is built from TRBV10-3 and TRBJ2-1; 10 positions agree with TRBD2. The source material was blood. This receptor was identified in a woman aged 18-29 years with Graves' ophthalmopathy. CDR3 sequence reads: CAISDFKRGGLNEQFF. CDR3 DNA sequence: TGTGCCATCAGTGACTTCAAGCGGGGGGGCCTGAATGAGCAGTTCTTC.